The 20 T cell receptor beta chains below come from one sample, sequenced in a study of CD8 T cells in Susac syndrome. Random hexamers were used to reverse transcribe the RNA input (about 0.5 to 1 ug). Using its own MiXCR run on the immunoSEQ multiplex PCR reads, TCRdb lists one record per CDR3 protein. The sample lists 250,000 or so distinct CDR3 sequences, 93% occurring once. Sequenced: CD4+ T cells from PBMCs. These receptors all stem from a human donor with multiple sclerosis.

The chain recombines TRBV20-1 with TRBJ1-4; D remains unclear. Per germline, CDR1 DFQATT and CDR2 SNEGSKA (reference sequence). This CDR3 spans 12 amino acids. Trimming cost V 1 base and J 8 bases, with 8 bases left between them. CDR3 coding DNA: TGCAGTGCTAGAGCCCTGTTGGAAAAACTGTTTTTT. Protein sequence: CSARALLEKLFF.

V usage is TRBV12-3 or TRBV12-4 and J usage is TRBJ2-7; possibly TRBD1 or TRBD2 for D (5 bases each). This CDR3 region has 14 residues. V shed 1 base and J shed 6 bases, with 13 bases lying between them. CDR3 nucleotide sequence: TGTGCCAGCAGTTTAGGTCAGGGAGTAGCCGAGCAGTACTTC. Protein product: CASSLGQGVAEQYF.

This chain links TRBV19 with TRBJ2-3; weak D call: TRBD2 (5 bases). The CDR3 is made up of 15 amino acids. Deletions cut 3 bases from V and 4 bases from J, with 14 bases between. Germline values: CDR1 LNHDA, CDR2 SQIVND (reference sequence). The CDR3 sequence: CASSIEGVNADTQYF. CDR3 DNA sequence: TGTGCCAGTAGTATCGAGGGAGTCAACGCAGATACGCAGTATTTT. Full variable domain (missing parts from reference TRBV19 and TRBJ2-3): DGGITQSPKYLFRKEGQNVTLSCEQNLNHDAMYWYRQDPGQGLRLIYYSQIVNDFQKGDIAEGYSVSREKKESFPLTVTSAQKNPTAFYLCASSIEGVNADTQYFGPGTRLTVL.

The chain has TRBV29-1 and TRBJ2-5, with D tentatively TRBD2 (7 bases). Trimming shortened V by 4 bases and J by 5 bases, and 14 bases separated the two germline ends. Germline V lookup: CDR1 SQVTM, CDR2 ANQGSEA. The CDR3 runs to 13 residues. As DNA, the CDR3 is TGCAGCGTTGTGACTAGCCAGGGGGAGACCCAGTACTTC. Translation gives CSVVTSQGETQYF.

This rearrangement joins TRBV19 to TRBJ2-5, with D perhaps TRBD2 (6 bases). The germline V and J ends were trimmed by 1 base and 5 bases, with 8 bases remaining between them. The CDR3 runs 13 residues. Germline CDR1 LNHDA, CDR2 SQIVND (reference sequence). The CDR3 reads CASSIGREETQYF. The CDR3, as DNA: TGTGCCAGTAGTATAGGGAGGGAGGAGACCCAGTACTTC. Based on the CDR3 plus reference TRBV19 and TRBJ2-5, the full variable domain is DGGITQSPKYLFRKEGQNVTLSCEQNLNHDAMYWYRQDPGQGLRLIYYSQIVNDFQKGDIAEGYSVSREKKESFPLTVTSAQKNPTAFYLCASSIGREETQYFGPGTRLLVL.

This chain joins TRBV27 and TRBJ2-6, with 9 bases lining up with TRBD1. The CDR3 contains 16 residues. Germline loops: CDR1 MNHEY, CDR2 SMNVEV (reference sequence). Germline trimming cut 7 bases from V and 0 bases from J; bases unmatched to any gene: 4. The CDR3 DNA follows: TGTGCCAGCACTCGGGACAGGGACTCTGGGGCCAACGTCCTGACTTTC. Its translation: CASTRDRDSGANVLTF.

CDR3 coding DNA: TGTGCCAGCAGCTTTCCACCGGGACAGGGGACGGGGACCCAGTACTTC. Its protein product is CASSFPPGQGTGTQYF. This chain uses TRBV7-9 with TRBJ2-5, with 10 bases aligning to TRBD1. CDR3 length: 16 amino acids. Germline V gives CDR1 SEHNR, CDR2 FQNEAQ (reference sequence). After removal of 3 bases from V and 7 bases from J, the junction contained 11 bases not matched to a gene.

The chain joins TRBV3-1 to TRBJ2-1, with TRBD2 matching 7 bases. This CDR3 region has 16 residues. V was clipped by 6 bases and J by 5 bases; unmatched bases: 13. Germline lookup yields CDR1 LGHDT and CDR2 YNNKEL (reference sequence). The CDR3 bases are TGTGCCAGCAGTCGATCGAGCGGACTAGTTGACAATGAGCAGTTCTTC. The encoded protein is CASSRSSGLVDNEQFF.

The J gene is TRBJ2-1, the V gene TRBV18; 9 bases fit TRBD2. Losses at the gene ends were 3 bases for V and 1 base for J; bases not matched to a gene: 7. Germline CDR1 KGHSH, CDR2 LQKENI. The CDR3 sequence is 17 residues long. Written as DNA, the CDR3 is TGTGCCAGCTCACCCCAGATGGCGGGAGGGTCCTACAATGAGCAGTTCTTC. Translated, it gives CASSPQMAGGSYNEQFF.

The chain employs TRBV10-3 and TRBJ2-3; perhaps TRBD1 as D (6 bases). The CDR3 loop spans 15 amino acids. CDR1 is ENHRY, CDR2 SYGVKD, per germline. The ends were cut back, 10 bases at V and 1 base at J, with 18 bases in the middle. CDR3 bases: TGTGCCACACGCCAGGGGCTAGGCGGCACAGATACGCAGTATTTT. This gives the protein CATRQGLGGTDTQYF.

The chain joins TRBV6-1 to TRBJ2-7; no reliable D call. CDR1 MNHNS and CDR2 SASEGT come from the germline V gene. With 4 bases removed from V and 3 bases from J, the gap between germline ends came to 13 bases. The CDR3 covers 14 residues. The DNA for the CDR3 is TGTGCCAGCAGTGTATACAGCTTAGACTACGAGCAGTACGTC. Translation: CASSVYSLDYEQYV.

The J gene is TRBJ1-5, the V gene TRBV20-1; D gene unclear. V was clipped by 1 base and J by 1 base, with 14 bases between them. There are 16 residues in the CDR3. Germline loops: CDR1 DFQATT, CDR2 SNEGSKA (reference sequence). The CDR3 DNA follows: TGCAGTGCTAGAGTTTTCGGTTTTGGAAGCAATCAGCCCCAGCATTTT. Translating it yields CSARVFGFGSNQPQHF.

The V call is TRBV29-1, the J call TRBJ2-4, with 7 bases matching TRBD1. V lost 6 bases to trimming and J lost 8 bases; unmatched junction nucleotides: 10. CDR3 length: 13 residues. Per the germline V gene, CDR1 is SQVTM and CDR2 is ANQGSEA. The CDR3 spells CSVEIDRADIQYF. The CDR3 bases are TGCAGCGTGGAGATAGACAGGGCCGACATTCAGTACTTC. The entire variable domain, with the rest obtained from reference TRBV29-1 and TRBJ2-4, is as follows: SAVISQKPSRDICQRGTSLTIQCQVDSQVTMMFWYRQQPGQSLTLIATANQGSEATYESGFVIDKFPISRPNLTFSTLTVSNMSPEDSSIYLCSVEIDRADIQYFGAGTRLSVL.

The chain has TRBV29-1 and TRBJ2-3, with D possibly being TRBD1 (6 bases). The CDR3 is made up of 15 amino acids. The V and J ends lost 4 bases and 2 bases respectively, with 16 bases between them. Germline V gene lookup returns CDR1 SQVTM and CDR2 ANQGSEA. In DNA form, the CDR3 reads TGCAGCGTTGTTAAACCTACAGGGCCCACAGATACGCAGTATTTT. Encoded protein: CSVVKPTGPTDTQYF.

The gene calls are TRBV7-9 and TRBJ1-2; TRBD1 might be the D (5 bases). Trimming removed 2 bases from V and 4 bases from J, with 11 bases in between. Germline V lookup: CDR1 SEHNR, CDR2 FQNEAQ (reference sequence). The CDR3 loop spans 14 amino acids. This chain's CDR3 is CASSLSTVPYGYTF. The CDR3 coding sequence is TGTGCCAGCAGCTTATCGACAGTGCCCTATGGCTACACCTTC.

V usage is TRBV12-3 or TRBV12-4 and J usage is TRBJ1-2; D may be TRBD1 (6 bases). Deletions cut 3 bases from V and 8 bases from J, with 19 bases between. The CDR3 contains 15 residues. The CDR3 protein is CASSFNLDRSSGYTF. The CDR3 DNA is TGTGCCAGCAGTTTTAATCTGGACAGAAGTTCGGGCTACACCTTC.

The chain has TRBV9 and TRBJ1-6; D gene unclear. V was pared by 0 bases and J by 7 bases, with 8 bases between. This CDR3 region has 14 residues. The germline V gene encodes CDR1 SGDLS and CDR2 YYNGEE. The CDR3 nucleotides read TGTGCCAGCAGCGTAGTTGGTGGGAATTCACCCCTCCACTTT. It is translated as CASSVVGGNSPLHF.

The V and J genes are TRBV4-1 and TRBJ2-2; perhaps TRBD2 as D (8 bases). Germline CDR1 is MGHRA and CDR2 is YSYEKL. Trimming pared 5 bases from V and 6 bases from J, leaving 22 bases between. CDR3 size: 17 residues. CDR3 bases: TGCGCCAGCAGCAGGGGGCCAGCGGGGGTGAGGGCCGGGGAGCTGTTTTTT. This sequence encodes CASSRGPAGVRAGELFF.

The rearrangement links TRBV12-3 or TRBV12-4 to TRBJ1-1; 7 bases map to TRBD1. V shed 3 bases, J shed 5 bases, and the junction held 6 bases outside the gene matches. The length of the CDR3 is 14 residues. The CDR3 DNA reads TGTGCCAGCAGTTTTCTCCAGGGGGGTACTGAAGCTTTCTTT. It encodes CASSFLQGGTEAFF.

The rearrangement links TRBV29-1 to TRBJ2-3; possible D gene TRBD2, 7 bases. The germline CDR1 and CDR2 sequences are SQVTM and ANQGSEA. V was shortened by 4 bases and J by 6 bases, with 14 bases between the two germline ends. The CDR3 contains 13 residues. CDR3 loop: CSVGIGGGDTQYF. The DNA of the CDR3 is TGCAGCGTTGGAATAGGGGGAGGGGATACGCAGTATTTT.